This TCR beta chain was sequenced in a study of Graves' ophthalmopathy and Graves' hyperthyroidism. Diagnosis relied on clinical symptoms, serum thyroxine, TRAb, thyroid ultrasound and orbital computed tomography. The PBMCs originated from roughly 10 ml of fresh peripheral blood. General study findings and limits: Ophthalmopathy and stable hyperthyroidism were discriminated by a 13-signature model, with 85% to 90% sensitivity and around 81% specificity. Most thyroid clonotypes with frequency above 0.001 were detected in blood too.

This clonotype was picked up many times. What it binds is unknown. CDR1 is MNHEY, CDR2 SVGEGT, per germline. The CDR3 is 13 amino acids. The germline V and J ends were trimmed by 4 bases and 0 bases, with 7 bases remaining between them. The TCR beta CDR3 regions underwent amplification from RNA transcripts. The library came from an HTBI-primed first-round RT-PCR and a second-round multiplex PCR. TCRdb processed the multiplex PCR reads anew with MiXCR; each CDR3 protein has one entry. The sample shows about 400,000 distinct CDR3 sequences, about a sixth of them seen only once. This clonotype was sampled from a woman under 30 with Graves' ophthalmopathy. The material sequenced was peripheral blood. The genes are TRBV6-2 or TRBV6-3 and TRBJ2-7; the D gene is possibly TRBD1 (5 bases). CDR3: CASSLQDSYEQYF. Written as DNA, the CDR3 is TGTGCCAGCAGTTTACAGGACTCCTACGAGCAGTACTTC.